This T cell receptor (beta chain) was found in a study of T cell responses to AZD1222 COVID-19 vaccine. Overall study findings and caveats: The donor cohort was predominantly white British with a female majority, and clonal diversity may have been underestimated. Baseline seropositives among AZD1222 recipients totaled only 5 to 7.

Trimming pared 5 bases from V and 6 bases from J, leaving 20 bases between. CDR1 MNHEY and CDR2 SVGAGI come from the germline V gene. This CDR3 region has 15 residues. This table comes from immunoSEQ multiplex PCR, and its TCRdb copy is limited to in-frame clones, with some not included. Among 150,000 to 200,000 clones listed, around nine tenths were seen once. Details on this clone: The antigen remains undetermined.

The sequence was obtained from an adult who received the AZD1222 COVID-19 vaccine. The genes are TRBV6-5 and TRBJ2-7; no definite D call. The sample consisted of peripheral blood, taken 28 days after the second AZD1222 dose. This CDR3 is CASSTGVGLEGEQYF. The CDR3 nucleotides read TGTGCCAGCAGTACGGGTGTAGGGCTGGAAGGCGAGCAGTACTTC.